This T cell receptor (beta chain) was observed in a study of cytomegalovirus exposure and HLA in healthy donors. Study-wide results and limits: Sequencing had likely introduced a cluster of highly shared sequence variants as an artifact. Most CMV-associated TCR beta chains were later found to appear HLA-restricted. At a 0.05 false discovery rate, a later analysis found roughly 17,000 TCR beta sequences to be associated with HLA alleles.

A remark on this clone: Its antigen is unknown.

The CDR3 extends over 13 amino acids. Germline V gene lookup returns CDR1 MNHEY and CDR2 SMNVEV (reference sequence). Between the trimmed V and J ends, which lost 3 bases and 2 bases, there was a span of 7 bases. Healthy bone marrow donors formed the donor group. Researchers ran the PCR with 60 Vbeta and 13 Jbeta primers. Clones were sequenced by immunoSEQ multiplex PCR, and TCRdb holds only the in-frame ones, with some missing. The table includes over 150,000 clones, about 84% detected once. This clonotype originated in a young man in good health and CMV-seronegative. The sample taken for sequencing was PBMCs. The J gene is TRBJ1-2, the V gene TRBV27; D not certain. The CDR3 is CASSFSANYGYTF. CDR3 DNA sequence: TGTGCCAGCAGTTTTTCCGCGAACTATGGCTACACCTTC.